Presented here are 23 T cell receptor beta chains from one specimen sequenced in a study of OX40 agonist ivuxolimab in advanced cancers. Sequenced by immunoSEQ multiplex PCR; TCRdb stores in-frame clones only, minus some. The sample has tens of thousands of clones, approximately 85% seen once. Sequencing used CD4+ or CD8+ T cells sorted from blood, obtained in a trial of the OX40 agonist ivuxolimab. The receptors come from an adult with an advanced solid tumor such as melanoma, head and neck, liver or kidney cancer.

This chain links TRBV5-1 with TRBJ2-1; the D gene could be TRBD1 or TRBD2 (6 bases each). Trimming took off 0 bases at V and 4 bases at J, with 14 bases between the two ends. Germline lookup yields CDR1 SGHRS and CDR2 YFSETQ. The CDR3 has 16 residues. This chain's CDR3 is CASSLVSGGRYNEQFF. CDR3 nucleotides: TGCGCCAGCAGCTTGGTATCCGGGGGCCGATACAATGAGCAGTTCTTC.

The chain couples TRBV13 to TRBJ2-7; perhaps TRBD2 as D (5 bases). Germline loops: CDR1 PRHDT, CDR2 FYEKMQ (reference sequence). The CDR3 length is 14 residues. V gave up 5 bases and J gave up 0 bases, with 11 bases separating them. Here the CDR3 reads CASSTGRVSYEQYF. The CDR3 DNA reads TGTGCCAGCAGCACCGGGCGGGTCTCCTACGAGCAGTACTTC.

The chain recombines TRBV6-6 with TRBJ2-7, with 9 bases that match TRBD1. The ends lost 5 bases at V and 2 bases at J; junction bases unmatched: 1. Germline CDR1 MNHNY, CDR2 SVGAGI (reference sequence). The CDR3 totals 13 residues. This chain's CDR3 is CASSGDRAYEQYV. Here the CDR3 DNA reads TGTGCCAGCAGTGGGGACAGGGCCTACGAGCAGTACGTC.

The CDR3 is CASTGQMNTEAFF. CDR3 nucleotide sequence: TGTGCCAGCACGGGACAGATGAACACTGAAGCTTTCTTT. This chain links TRBV27 with TRBJ1-1; 7 bases match TRBD1. Germline assignment: CDR1 MNHEY and CDR2 SMNVEV (reference sequence). Unmatched junction bases numbered 2, after V lost 7 bases and J lost 0 bases. This CDR3 has 13 residues.

The CDR3: CASSFFKDTEMYF. The CDR3 coding sequence is TGTGCCAGCAGTTTTTTTAAAGACACTGAAATGTACTTC. The rearrangement links TRBV28 to TRBJ2-4; D not certain. In germline, CDR1 is MDHEN, CDR2 SYDVKM. V was pared by 3 bases and J by 15 bases, with 18 bases between. The CDR3 is made up of 13 amino acids.

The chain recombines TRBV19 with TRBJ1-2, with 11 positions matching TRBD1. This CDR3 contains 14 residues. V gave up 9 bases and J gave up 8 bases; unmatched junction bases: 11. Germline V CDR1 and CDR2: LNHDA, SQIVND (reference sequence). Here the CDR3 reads CARDGPGQGVGYTF. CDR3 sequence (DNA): TGTGCCAGAGACGGTCCGGGACAGGGGGTGGGCTACACCTTC. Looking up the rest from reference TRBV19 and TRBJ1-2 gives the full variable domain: DGGITQSPKYLFRKEGQNVTLSCEQNLNHDAMYWYRQDPGQGLRLIYYSQIVNDFQKGDIAEGYSVSREKKESFPLTVTSAQKNPTAFYLCARDGPGQGVGYTFGSGTRLTVV.

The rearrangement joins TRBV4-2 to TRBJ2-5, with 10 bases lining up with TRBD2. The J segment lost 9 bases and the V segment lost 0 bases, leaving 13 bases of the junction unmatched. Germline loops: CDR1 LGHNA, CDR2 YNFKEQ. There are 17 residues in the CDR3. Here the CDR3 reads CASSQEVLAGDQVAQYF. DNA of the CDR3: TGTGCCAGCAGCCAAGAGGTGCTAGCGGGGGACCAAGTGGCCCAGTACTTC.

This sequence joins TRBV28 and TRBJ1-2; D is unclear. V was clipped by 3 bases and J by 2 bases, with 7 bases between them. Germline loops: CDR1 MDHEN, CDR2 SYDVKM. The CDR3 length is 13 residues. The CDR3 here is CASSLARNYGYTF. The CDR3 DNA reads TGTGCCAGCAGTTTGGCAAGAAACTATGGCTACACCTTC.

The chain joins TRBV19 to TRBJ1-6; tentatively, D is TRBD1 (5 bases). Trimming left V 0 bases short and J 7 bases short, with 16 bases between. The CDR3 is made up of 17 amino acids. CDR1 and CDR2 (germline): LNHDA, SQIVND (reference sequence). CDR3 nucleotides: TGTGCCAGTAGTATAGATCTGGAGGGGCCTTCAAATTCACCCCTCCACTTT. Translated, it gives CASSIDLEGPSNSPLHF.

The CDR3 is CASSYMGYEQYF. CDR3 sequence (DNA): TGTGCCAGCAGTTACATGGGGTACGAGCAGTACTTC. The chain couples TRBV6-5 to TRBJ2-7; D not certain. The CDR3 extends over 12 amino acids. The V and J ends lost 2 bases and 4 bases respectively, with 6 bases between them. Per germline, CDR1 MNHEY and CDR2 SVGAGI.

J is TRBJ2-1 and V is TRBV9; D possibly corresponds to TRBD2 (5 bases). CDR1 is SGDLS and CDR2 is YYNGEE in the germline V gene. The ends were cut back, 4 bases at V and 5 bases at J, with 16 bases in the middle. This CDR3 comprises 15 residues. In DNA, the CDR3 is TGTGCCAGCAGCCTACGACCGGGGTATCACAATGAGCAGTTCTTC. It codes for CASSLRPGYHNEQFF.

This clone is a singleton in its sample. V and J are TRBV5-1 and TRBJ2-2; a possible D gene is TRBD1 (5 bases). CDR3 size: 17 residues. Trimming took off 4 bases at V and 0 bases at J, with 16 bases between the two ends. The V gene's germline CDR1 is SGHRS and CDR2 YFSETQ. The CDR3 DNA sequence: TGCGCCAGCAGCGGGGCGGCAGCCATTACGAACACCGGGGAGCTGTTTTTT. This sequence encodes CASSGAAAITNTGELFF.

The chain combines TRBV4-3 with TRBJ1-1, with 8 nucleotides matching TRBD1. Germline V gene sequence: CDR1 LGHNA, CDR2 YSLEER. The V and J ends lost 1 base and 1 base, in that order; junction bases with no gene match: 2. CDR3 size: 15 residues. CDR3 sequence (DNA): TGCGCCAGCAGCCAAGTCGGGACAGGGAACACTGAAGCTTTCTTT. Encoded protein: CASSQVGTGNTEAFF.

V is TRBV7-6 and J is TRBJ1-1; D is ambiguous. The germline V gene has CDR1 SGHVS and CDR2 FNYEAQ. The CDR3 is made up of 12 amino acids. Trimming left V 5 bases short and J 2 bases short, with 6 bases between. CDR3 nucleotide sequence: TGTGCCAGCAGCGGGGAAAACACTGAAGCTTTCTTT. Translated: CASSGENTEAFF. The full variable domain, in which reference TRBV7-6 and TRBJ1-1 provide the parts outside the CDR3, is GAGVSQSPRYKVTKRGQDVALRCDPISGHVSLYWYRQALGQGPEFLTYFNYEAQQDKSGLPNDRFSAERPEGSISTLTIQRTEQRDSAMYRCASSGENTEAFFGQGTRLTVV.

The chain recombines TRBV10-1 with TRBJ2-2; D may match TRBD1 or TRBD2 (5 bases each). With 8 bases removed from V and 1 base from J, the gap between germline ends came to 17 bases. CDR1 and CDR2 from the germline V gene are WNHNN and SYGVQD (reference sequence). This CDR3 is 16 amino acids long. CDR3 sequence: CASADPGHLNTGELFF. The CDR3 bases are TGCGCCAGCGCTGATCCGGGGCACTTGAACACCGGGGAGCTGTTTTTT.

The CDR3 sequence: CASRPPGVQETQYF. The CDR3, as DNA: TGTGCCAGCAGGCCCCCGGGGGTTCAAGAGACCCAGTACTTC. The J gene is TRBJ2-5, the V gene TRBV28; TRBD2 might be the D (6 bases). The CDR3 loop spans 14 amino acids. The germline V and J ends were trimmed by 6 bases and 2 bases, with 13 bases remaining between them. Germline loops: CDR1 MDHEN, CDR2 SYDVKM.

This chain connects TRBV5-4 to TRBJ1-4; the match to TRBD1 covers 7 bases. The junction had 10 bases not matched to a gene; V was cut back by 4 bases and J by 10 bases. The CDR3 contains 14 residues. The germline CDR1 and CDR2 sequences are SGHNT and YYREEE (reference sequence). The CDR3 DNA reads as TGTGCCAGCAGCCCCCCAGGGGGTGGAGGAAAACTGTTTTTT. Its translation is CASSPPGGGGKLFF.

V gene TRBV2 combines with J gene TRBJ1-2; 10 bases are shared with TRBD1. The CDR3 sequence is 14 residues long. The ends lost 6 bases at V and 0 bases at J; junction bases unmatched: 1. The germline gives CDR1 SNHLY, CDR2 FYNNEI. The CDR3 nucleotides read TGTGCCAGCAGCGGACAGGGGGCTAACTATGGCTACACCTTC. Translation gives CASSGQGANYGYTF.

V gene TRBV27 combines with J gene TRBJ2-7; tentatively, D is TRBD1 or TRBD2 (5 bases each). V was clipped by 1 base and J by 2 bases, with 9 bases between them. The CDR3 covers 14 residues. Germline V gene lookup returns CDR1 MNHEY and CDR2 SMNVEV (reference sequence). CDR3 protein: CASSLYGGAYEQYF. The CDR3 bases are TGTGCCAGCAGTTTATATGGGGGAGCCTACGAGCAGTACTTC.

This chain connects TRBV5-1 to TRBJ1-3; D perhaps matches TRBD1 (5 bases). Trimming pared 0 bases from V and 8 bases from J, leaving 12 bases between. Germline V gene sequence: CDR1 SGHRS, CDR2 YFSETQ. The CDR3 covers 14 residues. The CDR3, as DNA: TGCGCCAGCAGCTTGGAAGGGGAAGGGGACACCATATATTTT. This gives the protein CASSLEGEGDTIYF.

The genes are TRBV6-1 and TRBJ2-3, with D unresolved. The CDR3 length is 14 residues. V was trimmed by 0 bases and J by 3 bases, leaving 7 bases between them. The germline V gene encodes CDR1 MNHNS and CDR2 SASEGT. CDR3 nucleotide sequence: TGTGCCAGCAGTGAAGCCCCTGAAACAGATACGCAGTATTTT. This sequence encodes CASSEAPETDTQYF.

CDR3 in amino acids: CASSLGTSGPGEQYF. The DNA for the CDR3 is TGTGCCAGCAGTTTAGGGACTAGCGGGCCGGGGGAGCAGTACTTC. J is TRBJ2-7 and V is TRBV27; 12 positions match TRBD2. Trimming cost V 2 bases and J 7 bases; bases outside gene matches: 6. The CDR3 is 15 residues long. CDR1 MNHEY and CDR2 SMNVEV come from the germline V gene (reference sequence).

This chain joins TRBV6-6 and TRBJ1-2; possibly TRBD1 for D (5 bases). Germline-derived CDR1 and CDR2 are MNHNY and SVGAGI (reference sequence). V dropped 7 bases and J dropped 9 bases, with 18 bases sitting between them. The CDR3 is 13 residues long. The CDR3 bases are TGTGCCAGCAACCCGTGGCAGGGTGAAAGCTACACCTTC. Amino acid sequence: CASNPWQGESYTF.